What follows describes a single T cell receptor (beta chain). The target antigen is unknown. The data were taken from a study of T cell responses to AZD1222 COVID-19 vaccine. Study-level information: Samples with a second dose at about 4 or about 12 weeks were pooled together.

General study findings and limits: The span of vaccine-associated CD4 TCRs extended across spike, with dominance at 160-218 and 743-854. Seropositivity was recorded at baseline in only 6 or 7 AZD1222 recipients. Clonal diversity may have been underestimated in mostly white British donors.

Only in-frame clones appear in the TCRdb table, and some are missing; sequencing was by immunoSEQ multiplex PCR. Among around 120,000 clones listed, 87% were seen once. CDR1 is MNHEY, CDR2 SVGAGI, per germline. Trimming cost V 7 bases and J 10 bases, with 16 bases left between them. The CDR3 extends over 12 amino acids. The sequences come from peripheral blood, collected on day 0 of AZD1222 vaccination. The chain has TRBV6-5 and TRBJ1-1; a possible D gene is TRBD1 (6 bases). This TCR was sampled from an adult in good health. For the CDR3, the DNA is TGTGCCAGCATTTGGGACATGAAGGTAGCTTTCTTT. This encodes CASIWDMKVAFF.